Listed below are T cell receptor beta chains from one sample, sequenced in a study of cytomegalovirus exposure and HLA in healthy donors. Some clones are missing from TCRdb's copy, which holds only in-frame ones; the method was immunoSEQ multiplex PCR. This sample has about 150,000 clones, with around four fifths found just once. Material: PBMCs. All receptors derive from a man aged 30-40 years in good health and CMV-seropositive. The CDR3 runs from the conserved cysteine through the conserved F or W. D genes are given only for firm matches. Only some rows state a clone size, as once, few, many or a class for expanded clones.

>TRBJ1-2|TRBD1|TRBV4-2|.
CASSHLGQGGNYGYTF
TGTGCCAGCAGCCACCTAGGACAGGGAGGAAACTATGGCTACACCTTC
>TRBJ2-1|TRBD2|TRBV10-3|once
CAISVLAGGDEQFF
TGTGCCATCAGTGTTCTAGCGGGTGGCGATGAGCAGTTCTTC
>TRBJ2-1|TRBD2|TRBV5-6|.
CASSLRTSGTVGNEQFF
TGTGCCAGCAGCCTTAGGACTAGCGGGACGGTGGGGAATGAGCAGTTCTTC
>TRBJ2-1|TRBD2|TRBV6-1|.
CASKSGTSAYNEQFF
TGTGCCAGCAAGTCGGGGACTAGCGCCTACAATGAGCAGTTCTTC
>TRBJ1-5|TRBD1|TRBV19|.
CASSIDLWTGVFNQPQHF
TGTGCCAGTAGTATAGATCTTTGGACAGGAGTATTCAATCAGCCCCAGCATTTT
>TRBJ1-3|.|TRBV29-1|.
CSVVSVTGNTIYF
TGCAGCGTTGTCTCGGTTACTGGAAACACCATATATTTT
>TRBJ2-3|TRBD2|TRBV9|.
CASSVAPGGPSDTQYF
TGTGCCAGCAGCGTAGCCCCGGGAGGGCCATCAGATACGCAGTATTTT
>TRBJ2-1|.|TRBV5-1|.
CASSLEGHQGRKFF
TGCGCCAGCAGCTTGGAGGGTCACCAGGGCAGGAAGTTCTTC
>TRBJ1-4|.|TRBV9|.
CASSVAAGASNEKLFF
TGTGCCAGCAGCGTAGCGGCAGGGGCATCTAATGAAAAACTGTTTTTT
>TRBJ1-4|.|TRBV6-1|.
CASSEGGVGEKLFF
TGTGCCAGCAGTGAAGGGGGAGTAGGAGAAAAACTGTTTTTT
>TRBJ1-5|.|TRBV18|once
CASSMQGRDQPQHF
TGTGCCAGCTCAATGCAGGGTAGGGATCAGCCCCAGCATTTT
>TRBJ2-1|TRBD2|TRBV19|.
CASSKARTSGGWDEQFF
TGTGCCAGTAGCAAGGCCCGGACTAGCGGGGGTTGGGATGAGCAGTTCTTC
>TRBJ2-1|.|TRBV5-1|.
CASSLTGSYNEQFF
TGCGCCAGCAGCTTAACAGGCTCCTACAATGAGCAGTTCTTC
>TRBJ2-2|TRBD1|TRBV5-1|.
CASSPRTGALGELFF
TGCGCCAGCAGCCCCCGGACAGGGGCACTGGGGGAGCTGTTTTTT
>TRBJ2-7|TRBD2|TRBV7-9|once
CASSWTSGYEQYF
TGTGCCAGCAGCTGGACTAGCGGGTACGAGCAGTACTTC
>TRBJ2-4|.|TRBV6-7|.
CASSYSKRNIQYF
TGTGCCAGCAGTTACTCAAAACGGAACATTCAGTACTTC
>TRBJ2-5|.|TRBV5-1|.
CASSLDGSRETQYF
TGCGCCAGCAGCCTGGACGGGAGTCGAGAGACCCAGTACTTC
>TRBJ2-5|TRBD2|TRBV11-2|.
CASRPGGLAGDWEYF
TGTGCCAGCAGGCCAGGGGGGCTAGCGGGGGACTGGGAGTACTTC
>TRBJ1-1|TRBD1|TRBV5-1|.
CASSTDRGTEAFF
TGCGCCAGCAGCACCGACAGGGGCACTGAAGCTTTCTTT
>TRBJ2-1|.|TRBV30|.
CAWRPGHLNEQFF
TGTGCCTGGAGGCCGGGACACCTCAATGAGCAGTTCTTC
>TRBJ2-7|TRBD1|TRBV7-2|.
CASTENRGPYEQYF
TGTGCCAGCACCGAGAACAGGGGGCCTTACGAGCAGTACTTC
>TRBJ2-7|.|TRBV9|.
CASSGYGSYEQYF
TGTGCCAGCAGCGGATACGGGAGCTACGAGCAGTACTTC
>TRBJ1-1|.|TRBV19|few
CASMQEATVEAFF
TGTGCCAGTATGCAAGAGGCGACAGTTGAAGCTTTCTTT
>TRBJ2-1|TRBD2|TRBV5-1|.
CASSSGLAGFNEQFF
TGCGCCAGCAGCTCGGGACTAGCGGGGTTCAATGAGCAGTTCTTC
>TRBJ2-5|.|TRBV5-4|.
CASSSRVQETQYF
TGTGCCAGCAGCTCTCGGGTGCAAGAGACCCAGTACTTC
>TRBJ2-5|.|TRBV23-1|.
CASIPWTGQGTQYF
TGCGCCAGCATACCTTGGACCGGCCAGGGGACCCAGTACTTC
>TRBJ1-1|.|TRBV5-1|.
CASSLQNTEAFF
TGCGCCAGCAGCTTACAGAACACTGAAGCTTTCTTT
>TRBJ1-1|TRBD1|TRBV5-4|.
CASSSRHPQGAFPTEAFF
TGTGCCAGCAGCTCTCGGCATCCGCAGGGGGCGTTCCCCACTGAAGCTTTCTTT
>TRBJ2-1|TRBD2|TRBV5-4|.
CASSPGLAGTGEQFF
TGTGCCAGCAGCCCTGGACTAGCGGGAACGGGTGAGCAGTTCTTC
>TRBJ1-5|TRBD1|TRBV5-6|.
CASSSLGQAFNQPQHF
TGTGCCAGCAGCTCCCTCGGACAGGCTTTCAATCAGCCCCAGCATTTT
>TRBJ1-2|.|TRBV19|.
CASSEQGFYGYTF
TGTGCCAGTAGCGAACAGGGATTTTATGGCTACACCTTC
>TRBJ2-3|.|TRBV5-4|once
CASEMAATDTQYF
TGTGCCAGCGAAATGGCGGCCACAGATACGCAGTATTTT
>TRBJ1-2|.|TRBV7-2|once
CASSLRGDYYGYTF
TGTGCCAGCAGCTTAAGAGGTGATTACTATGGCTACACCTTC
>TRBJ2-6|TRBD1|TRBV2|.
CASRVTGYSGANVLTF
TGTGCCAGCAGGGTGACAGGGTACTCTGGGGCCAACGTCCTGACTTTC
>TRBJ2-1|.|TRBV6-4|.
CASSDSVGGALRNEQFF
TGTGCCAGCAGTGACTCAGTAGGGGGGGCCCTCAGGAATGAGCAGTTCTTC
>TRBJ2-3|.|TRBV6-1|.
CASRFPGWTDTQYF
TGTGCCAGCAGATTTCCAGGGTGGACAGATACGCAGTATTTT
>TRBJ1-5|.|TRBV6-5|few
CASKEGSGGNQPQHF
TGTGCCAGCAAAGAGGGGTCAGGGGGCAATCAGCCCCAGCATTTT
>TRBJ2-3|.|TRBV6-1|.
CASIAGWSTDTQYF
TGTGCCAGCATTGCAGGGTGGAGCACAGATACGCAGTATTTT
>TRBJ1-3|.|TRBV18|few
CASSRAGNSGNTIYF
TGTGCCAGCTCACGGGCCGGAAACTCTGGAAACACCATATATTTT
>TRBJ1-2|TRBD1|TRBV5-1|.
CASSQDRGHGYTF
TGCGCCAGCAGCCAAGACAGGGGGCATGGCTACACCTTC
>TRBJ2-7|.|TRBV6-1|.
CASRGVVYEQYF
TGTGCCAGCAGGGGCGTCGTTTACGAGCAGTACTTC
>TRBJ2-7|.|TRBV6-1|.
CASSLQGDPLYEQYF
TGTGCCAGCAGCTTACAGGGAGACCCACTCTACGAGCAGTACTTC
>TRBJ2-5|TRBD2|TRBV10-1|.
CASSAGTSGFIGETQYF
TGCGCCAGCAGTGCCGGGACTAGCGGGTTCATTGGAGAGACCCAGTACTTC
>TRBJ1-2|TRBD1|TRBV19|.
CASSIPRTGEYGYTF
TGTGCCAGTAGTATACCCAGGACAGGGGAGTATGGCTACACCTTC
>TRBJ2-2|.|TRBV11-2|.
CASTENTGELFF
TGTGCCAGCACAGAGAACACCGGGGAGCTGTTTTTT
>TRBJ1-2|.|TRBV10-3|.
CAISVNDRSHYGYTF
TGTGCCATCAGTGTAAACGACAGGTCCCACTATGGCTACACCTTC
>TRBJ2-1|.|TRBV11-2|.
CASSLDPAGSYNEQFF
TGTGCCAGCAGCTTAGATCCCGCGGGCTCCTACAATGAGCAGTTCTTC
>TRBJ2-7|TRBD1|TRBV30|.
CAWSQQGAGEQYF
TGTGCCTGGAGTCAACAGGGGGCGGGCGAGCAGTACTTC
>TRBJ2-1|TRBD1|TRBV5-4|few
CASSRPLGQGTNEQFF
TGTGCCAGCAGCCGGCCCCTAGGACAGGGGACGAATGAGCAGTTCTTC
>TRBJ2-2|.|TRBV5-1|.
CASSLQGARSGELFF
TGCGCCAGCAGCTTGCAAGGGGCTCGGAGCGGGGAGCTGTTTTTT
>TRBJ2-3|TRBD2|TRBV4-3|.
CASSQGGGRGDTQYF
TGCGCCAGCAGCCAAGGGGGGGGTAGGGGAGATACGCAGTATTTT
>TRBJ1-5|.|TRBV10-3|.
CAISESTVYQPQHF
TGTGCCATCAGTGAGTCAACAGTTTATCAGCCCCAGCATTTT
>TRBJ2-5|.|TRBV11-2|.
CASSPESRGKETQYF
TGTGCCAGCAGCCCGGAGAGCAGGGGAAAAGAGACCCAGTACTTC
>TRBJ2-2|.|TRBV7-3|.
CASSFPTSGELFF
TGTGCCAGCAGCTTCCCTACGTCTGGGGAGCTGTTTTTT